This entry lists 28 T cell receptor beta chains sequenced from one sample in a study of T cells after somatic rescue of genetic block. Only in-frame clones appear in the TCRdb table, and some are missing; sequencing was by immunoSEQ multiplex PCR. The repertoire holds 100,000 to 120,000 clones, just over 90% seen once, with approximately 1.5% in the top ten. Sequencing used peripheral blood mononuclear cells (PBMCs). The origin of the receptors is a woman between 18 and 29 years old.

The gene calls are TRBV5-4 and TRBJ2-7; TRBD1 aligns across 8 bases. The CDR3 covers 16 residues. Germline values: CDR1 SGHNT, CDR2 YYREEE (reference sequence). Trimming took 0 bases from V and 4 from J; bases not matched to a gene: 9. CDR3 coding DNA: TGTGCCAGCAGCTTGGCCGCAGGTCAGGGGGCTTACGAGCAGTACTTC. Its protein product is CASSLAAGQGAYEQYF.

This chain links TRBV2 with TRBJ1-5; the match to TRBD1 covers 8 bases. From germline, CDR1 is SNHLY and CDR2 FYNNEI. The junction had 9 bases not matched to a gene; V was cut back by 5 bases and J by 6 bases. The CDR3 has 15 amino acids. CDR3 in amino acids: CASSPENQGAQPQHF. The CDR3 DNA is TGTGCCAGCAGTCCAGAAAACCAGGGGGCTCAGCCCCAGCATTTT.

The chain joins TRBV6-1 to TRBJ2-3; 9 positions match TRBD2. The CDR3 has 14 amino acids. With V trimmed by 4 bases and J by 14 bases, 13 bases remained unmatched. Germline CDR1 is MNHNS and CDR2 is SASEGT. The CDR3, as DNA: TGTGCCAGCAGTGCGGCTAGCGGGGTCCTGTTCATGTATTTT. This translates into CASSAASGVLFMYF.

The CDR3: CASRESGTGGNYGYTF. CDR3 coding DNA: TGTGCCAGCAGAGAATCCGGGACAGGGGGAAACTATGGCTACACCTTC. V and J are TRBV6-6 and TRBJ1-2; TRBD1 aligns across 11 bases. The CDR3 runs 16 residues. V trimming: 6 bases; J trimming: 2 bases; junction bases outside the gene matches: 8. Germline-derived CDR1 and CDR2 are MNHNY and SVGAGI (reference sequence).

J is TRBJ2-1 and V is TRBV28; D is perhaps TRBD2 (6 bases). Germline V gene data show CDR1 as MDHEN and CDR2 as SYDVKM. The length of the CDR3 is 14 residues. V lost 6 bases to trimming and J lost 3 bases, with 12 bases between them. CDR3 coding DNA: TGTGCCAGCAGAGGGCCCGGGGGCTACAATGAGCAGTTCTTC. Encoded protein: CASRGPGGYNEQFF.

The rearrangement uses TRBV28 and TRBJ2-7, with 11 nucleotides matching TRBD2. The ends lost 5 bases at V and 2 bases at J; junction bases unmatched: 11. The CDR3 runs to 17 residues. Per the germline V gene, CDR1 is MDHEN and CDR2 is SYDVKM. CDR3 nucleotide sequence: TGTGCCAGCAGTCCCTATCGACTAGCGGGGAGAACCTACGAGCAGTACTTC. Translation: CASSPYRLAGRTYEQYF.

As DNA, the CDR3 is TGTGCCAGCAGTTTCAGTCTGCTAAGACTGAACACTGAAGCTTTCTTT. Translating gives CASSFSLLRLNTEAFF. This chain connects TRBV7-8 to TRBJ1-1; D is undetermined. The CDR3 consists of 16 residues. Germline V CDR1 and CDR2: SGHVS, FQNEAQ. Trimming removed 6 bases from V and 0 bases from J, with 17 bases in between.

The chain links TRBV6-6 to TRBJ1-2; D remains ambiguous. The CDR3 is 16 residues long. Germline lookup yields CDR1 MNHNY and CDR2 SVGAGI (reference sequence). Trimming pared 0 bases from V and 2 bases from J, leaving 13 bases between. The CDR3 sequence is CASSYSPPSLNYGYTF. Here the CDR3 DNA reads TGTGCCAGCAGTTACTCTCCTCCGTCTCTCAACTATGGCTACACCTTC.

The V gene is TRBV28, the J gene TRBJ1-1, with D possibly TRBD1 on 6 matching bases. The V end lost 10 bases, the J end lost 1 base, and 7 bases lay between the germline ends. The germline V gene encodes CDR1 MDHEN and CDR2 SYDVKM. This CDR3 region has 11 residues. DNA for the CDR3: TGTGCCACACAGGGGAACACTGAAGCTTTCTTT. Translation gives CATQGNTEAFF.

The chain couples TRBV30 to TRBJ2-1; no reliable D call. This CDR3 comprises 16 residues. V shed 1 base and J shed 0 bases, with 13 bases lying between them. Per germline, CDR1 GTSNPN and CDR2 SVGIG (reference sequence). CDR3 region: CAWSGVNRFSYNEQFF. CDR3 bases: TGTGCCTGGAGTGGGGTCAACCGCTTCTCCTACAATGAGCAGTTCTTC.

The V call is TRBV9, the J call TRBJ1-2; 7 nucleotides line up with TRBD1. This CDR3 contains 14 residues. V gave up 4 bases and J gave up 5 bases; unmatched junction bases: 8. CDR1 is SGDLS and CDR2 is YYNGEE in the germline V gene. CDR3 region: CASSSQGGLYGYTF. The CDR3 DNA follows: TGTGCCAGCAGCTCCCAGGGGGGCTTGTATGGCTACACCTTC.

The CDR3 coding sequence is TGTGCCAGCAGTCCCCGACTAGGATCGGTTGAGCAGTTCTTC. This translates into CASSPRLGSVEQFF. J is TRBJ2-1 and V is TRBV6-4; maybe TRBD2 (6 bases). The CDR3 has 14 residues. Trimming removed 5 bases from V and 9 bases from J, with 17 bases in between. Germline-derived CDR1 and CDR2 are MRHNA and SNTAGT.

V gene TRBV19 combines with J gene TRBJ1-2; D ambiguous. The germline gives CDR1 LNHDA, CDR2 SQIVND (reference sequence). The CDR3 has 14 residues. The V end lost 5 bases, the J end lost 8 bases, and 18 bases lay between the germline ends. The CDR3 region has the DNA TGTGCCAGTAGTCCCCCGGACCCTACGAGGGGCTACACCTTC. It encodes CASSPPDPTRGYTF. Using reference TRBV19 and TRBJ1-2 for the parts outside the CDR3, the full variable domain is DGGITQSPKYLFRKEGQNVTLSCEQNLNHDAMYWYRQDPGQGLRLIYYSQIVNDFQKGDIAEGYSVSREKKESFPLTVTSAQKNPTAFYLCASSPPDPTRGYTFGSGTRLTVV.

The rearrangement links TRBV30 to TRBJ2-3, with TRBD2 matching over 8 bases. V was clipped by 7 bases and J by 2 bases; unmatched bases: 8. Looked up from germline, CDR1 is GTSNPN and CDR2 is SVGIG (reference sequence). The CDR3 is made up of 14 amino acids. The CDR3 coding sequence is TGTGCCTCCACGGGGGGGGGCAACACAGATACGCAGTATTTT. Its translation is CASTGGGNTDTQYF.

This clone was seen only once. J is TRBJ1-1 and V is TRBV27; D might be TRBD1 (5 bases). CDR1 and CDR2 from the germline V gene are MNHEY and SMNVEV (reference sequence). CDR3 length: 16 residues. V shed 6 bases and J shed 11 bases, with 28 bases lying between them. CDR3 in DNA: TGTGCCAGCAGGGGAGGGCCCGGGCGAGTGGGGGGTTCGGCTTTCTTT. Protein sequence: CASRGGPGRVGGSAFF.

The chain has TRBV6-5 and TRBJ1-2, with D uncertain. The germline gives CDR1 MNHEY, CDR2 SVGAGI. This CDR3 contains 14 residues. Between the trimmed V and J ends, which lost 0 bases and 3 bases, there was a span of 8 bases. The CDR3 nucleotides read TGTGCCAGCAGTTACTCTCCAGGAGACTATGGCTACACCTTC. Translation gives CASSYSPGDYGYTF.

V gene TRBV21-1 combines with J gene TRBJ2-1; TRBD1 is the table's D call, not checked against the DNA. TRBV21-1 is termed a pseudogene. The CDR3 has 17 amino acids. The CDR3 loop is CASSLANRDNMYNEQFF. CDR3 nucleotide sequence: TGTGCCAGCAGCCTTGCTAACCGGGACAACATGTACAATGAGCAGTTCTTC.

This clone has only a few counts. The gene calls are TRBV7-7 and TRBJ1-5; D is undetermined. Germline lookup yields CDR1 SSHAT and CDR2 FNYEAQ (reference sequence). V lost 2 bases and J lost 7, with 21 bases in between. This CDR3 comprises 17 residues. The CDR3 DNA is TGTGCCAGCAGCTTATCCCTTTGGACCCCCGTGGGACAGCCCCAGCATTTT. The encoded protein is CASSLSLWTPVGQPQHF.

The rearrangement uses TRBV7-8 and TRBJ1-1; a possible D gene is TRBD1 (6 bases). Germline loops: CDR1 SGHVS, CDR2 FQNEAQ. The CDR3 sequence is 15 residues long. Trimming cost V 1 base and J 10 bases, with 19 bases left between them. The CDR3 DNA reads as TGTGCCAGCAGCTTAGAGGGTCCGGGACAAAAGGGAGCTTTCTTT. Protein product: CASSLEGPGQKGAFF.

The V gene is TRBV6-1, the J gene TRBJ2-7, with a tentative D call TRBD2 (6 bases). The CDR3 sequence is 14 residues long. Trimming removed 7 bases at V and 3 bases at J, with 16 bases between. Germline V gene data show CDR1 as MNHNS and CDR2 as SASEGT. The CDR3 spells CASKGLWGVYEQYF. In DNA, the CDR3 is TGTGCCAGCAAGGGGTTATGGGGGGTCTACGAGCAGTACTTC.

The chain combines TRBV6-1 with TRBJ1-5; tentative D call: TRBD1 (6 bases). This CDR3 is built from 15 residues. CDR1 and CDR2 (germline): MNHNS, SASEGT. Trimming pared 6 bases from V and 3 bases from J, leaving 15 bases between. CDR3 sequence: CASSEPDRLNQPQHF. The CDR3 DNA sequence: TGTGCCAGCAGCGAACCGGACAGACTCAATCAGCCCCAGCATTTT.

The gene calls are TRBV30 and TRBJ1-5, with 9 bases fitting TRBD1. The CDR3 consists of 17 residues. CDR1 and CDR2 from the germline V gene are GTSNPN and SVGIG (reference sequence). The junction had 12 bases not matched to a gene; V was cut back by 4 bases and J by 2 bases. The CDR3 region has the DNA TGTGCCTGGAAACCCGGGACAGGGCCCGTCGGCAATCAGCCCCAGCATTTT. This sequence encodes CAWKPGTGPVGNQPQHF.

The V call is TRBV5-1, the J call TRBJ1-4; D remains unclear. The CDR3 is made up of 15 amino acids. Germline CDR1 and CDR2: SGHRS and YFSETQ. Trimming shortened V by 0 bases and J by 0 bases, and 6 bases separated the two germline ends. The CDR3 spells CASSLDSATNEKLFF. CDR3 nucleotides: TGCGCCAGCAGCTTGGACAGCGCAACTAATGAAAAACTGTTTTTT.

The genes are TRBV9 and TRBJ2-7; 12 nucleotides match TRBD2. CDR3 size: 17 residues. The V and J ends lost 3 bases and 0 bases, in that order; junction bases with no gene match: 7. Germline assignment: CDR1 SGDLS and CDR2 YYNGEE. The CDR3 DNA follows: TGTGCCAGCAGCGAGGGGGGACTAGCGGGTTTCTCCTACGAGCAGTACTTC. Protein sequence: CASSEGGLAGFSYEQYF.

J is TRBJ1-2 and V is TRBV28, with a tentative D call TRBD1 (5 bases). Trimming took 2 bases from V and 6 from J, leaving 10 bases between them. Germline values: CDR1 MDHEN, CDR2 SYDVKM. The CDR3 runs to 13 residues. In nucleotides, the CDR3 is TGTGCCAGCAGTTTAGGCAGGGCCCATGGCTACACCTTC. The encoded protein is CASSLGRAHGYTF.

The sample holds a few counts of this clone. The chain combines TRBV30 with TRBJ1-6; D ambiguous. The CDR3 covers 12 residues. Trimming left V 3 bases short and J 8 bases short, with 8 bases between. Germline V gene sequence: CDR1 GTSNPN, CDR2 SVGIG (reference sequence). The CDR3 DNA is TGTGCCTGGAGAGGCTTTGATTCACCCCTCCACTTT. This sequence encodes CAWRGFDSPLHF.

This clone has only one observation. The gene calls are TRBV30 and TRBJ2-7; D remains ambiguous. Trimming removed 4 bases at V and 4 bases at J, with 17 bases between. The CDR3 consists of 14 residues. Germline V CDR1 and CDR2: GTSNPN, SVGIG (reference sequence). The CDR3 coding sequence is TGTGCCTGGAAAGCTCCCTACAAGGTTTACGAGCAGTACTTC. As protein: CAWKAPYKVYEQYF.

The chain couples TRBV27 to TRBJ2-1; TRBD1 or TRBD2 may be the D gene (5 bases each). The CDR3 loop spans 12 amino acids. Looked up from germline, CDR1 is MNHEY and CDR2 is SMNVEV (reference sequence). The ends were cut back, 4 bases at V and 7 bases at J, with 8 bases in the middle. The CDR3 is CASSWGGNEQFF. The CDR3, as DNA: TGTGCCAGCAGTTGGGGCGGGAATGAGCAGTTCTTC.